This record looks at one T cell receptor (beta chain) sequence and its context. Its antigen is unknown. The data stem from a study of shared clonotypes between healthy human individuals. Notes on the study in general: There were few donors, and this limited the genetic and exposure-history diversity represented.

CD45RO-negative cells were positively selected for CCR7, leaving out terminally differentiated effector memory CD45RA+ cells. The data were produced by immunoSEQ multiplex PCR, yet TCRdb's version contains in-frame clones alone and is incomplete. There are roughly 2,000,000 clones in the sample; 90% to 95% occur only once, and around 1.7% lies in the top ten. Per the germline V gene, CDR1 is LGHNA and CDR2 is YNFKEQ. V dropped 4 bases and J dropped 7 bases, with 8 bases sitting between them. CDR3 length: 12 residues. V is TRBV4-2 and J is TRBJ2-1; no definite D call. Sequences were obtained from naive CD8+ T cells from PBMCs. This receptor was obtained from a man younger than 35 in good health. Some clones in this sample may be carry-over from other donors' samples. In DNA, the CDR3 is TGTGCCAGCAGCCTCCCCGGGAATGAGCAGTTCTTC. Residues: CASSLPGNEQFF.